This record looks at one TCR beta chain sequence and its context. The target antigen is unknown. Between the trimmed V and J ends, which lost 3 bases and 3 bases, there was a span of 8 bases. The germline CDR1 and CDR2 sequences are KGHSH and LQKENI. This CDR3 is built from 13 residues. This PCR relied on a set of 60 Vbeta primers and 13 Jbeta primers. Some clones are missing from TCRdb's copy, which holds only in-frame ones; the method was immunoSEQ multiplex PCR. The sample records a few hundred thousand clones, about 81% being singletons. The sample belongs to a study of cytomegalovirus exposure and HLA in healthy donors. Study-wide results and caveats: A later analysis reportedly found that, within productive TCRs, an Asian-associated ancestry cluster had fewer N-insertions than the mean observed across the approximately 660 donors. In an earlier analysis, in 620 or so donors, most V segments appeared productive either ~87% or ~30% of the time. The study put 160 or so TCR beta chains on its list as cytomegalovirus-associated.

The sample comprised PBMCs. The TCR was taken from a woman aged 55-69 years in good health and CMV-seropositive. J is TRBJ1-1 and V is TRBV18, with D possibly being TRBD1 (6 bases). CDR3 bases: TGTGCCAGCTCACCGGACAGATACACTGAAGCTTTCTTT. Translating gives CASSPDRYTEAFF.